The rows below give T cell receptor beta chains drawn from one sample of a study of cytomegalovirus exposure and HLA in healthy donors. Profiled with immunoSEQ multiplex PCR; TCRdb holds only in-frame clones, not every one. This table holds 90,000 or so clones, over 70% found once. Sequenced material: PBMCs. The receptors were sampled from a boy between 10 and 17 years old in good health and CMV-seronegative. The CDR3 runs from the conserved cysteine through the conserved F or W. Fields, in order: V gene, D gene, J gene, clone size, CDR3 protein, CDR3 DNA. D genes are given only for firm matches. Only some rows state a clone size, as once, few, many or a class for expanded clones.

v_call: TRBV28
d_call: NA
j_call: TRBJ2-7
clone_size: NA
cdr3_aa: CASSLSDRYEQYF
cdr3_nt: TGTGCCAGCAGTTTATCGGACAGATACGAGCAGTACTTC

v_call: TRBV7-2
d_call: NA
j_call: TRBJ2-3
clone_size: NA
cdr3_aa: CASSPRPQGSTDTQYF
cdr3_nt: TGTGCCAGCAGCCCACGCCCGCAGGGGAGCACAGATACGCAGTATTTT

v_call: TRBV7-9
d_call: TRBD1
j_call: TRBJ1-3
clone_size: NA
cdr3_aa: CASSQQGMGNTIYF
cdr3_nt: TGTGCCAGCAGTCAACAGGGGATGGGAAACACCATATATTTT

v_call: TRBV7-3
d_call: TRBD1
j_call: TRBJ2-1
clone_size: NA
cdr3_aa: CASSFGTGFNEQFF
cdr3_nt: TGTGCCAGCAGTTTCGGGACAGGATTCAATGAGCAGTTCTTC

v_call: TRBV19
d_call: TRBD2
j_call: TRBJ2-2
clone_size: NA
cdr3_aa: CASTPVWMGRDGELFF
cdr3_nt: TGTGCCAGTACCCCGGTTTGGATGGGGAGGGACGGGGAGCTGTTTTTT

v_call: TRBV18
d_call: TRBD2
j_call: TRBJ2-1
clone_size: NA
cdr3_aa: CASSPGLREGNEQFF
cdr3_nt: TGTGCCAGCTCACCCGGGCTCCGGGAGGGCAATGAGCAGTTCTTC

v_call: TRBV4-3
d_call: NA
j_call: TRBJ2-1
clone_size: few
cdr3_aa: CASSQDRGSYNEQFF
cdr3_nt: TGCGCCAGCAGCCAAGACAGGGGTTCCTACAATGAGCAGTTCTTC

v_call: TRBV5-1
d_call: NA
j_call: TRBJ1-1
clone_size: NA
cdr3_aa: CASSFTNGVPEAFF
cdr3_nt: TGCGCCAGCAGCTTCACAAACGGGGTCCCTGAAGCTTTCTTT

v_call: TRBV7-8
d_call: TRBD2
j_call: TRBJ2-7
clone_size: once
cdr3_aa: CASSPGTSENYEQYF
cdr3_nt: TGTGCCAGCAGCCCCGGGACTAGCGAAAACTACGAGCAGTACTTC

v_call: TRBV7-9
d_call: TRBD1
j_call: TRBJ1-2
clone_size: once
cdr3_aa: CASSLDRGGYTF
cdr3_nt: TGTGCCAGCAGCCTGGACAGGGGAGGCTACACCTTC

v_call: TRBV7-9
d_call: NA
j_call: TRBJ1-1
clone_size: NA
cdr3_aa: CASSVSGNTEAFF
cdr3_nt: TGTGCCAGCAGCGTGAGTGGGAACACTGAAGCTTTCTTT

v_call: TRBV9
d_call: NA
j_call: TRBJ1-2
clone_size: few
cdr3_aa: CASSNHRVGYTF
cdr3_nt: TGTGCCAGCAGCAACCACAGGGTCGGCTACACCTTC

v_call: TRBV19
d_call: NA
j_call: TRBJ1-4
clone_size: few
cdr3_aa: CASRRQATNEKLFF
cdr3_nt: TGTGCCAGTAGGCGACAAGCAACTAATGAAAAACTGTTTTTT

v_call: TRBV4-3
d_call: NA
j_call: TRBJ2-7
clone_size: NA
cdr3_aa: CASSQLTGPVEQYF
cdr3_nt: TGCGCCAGCAGCCAATTGACAGGTCCGGTCGAGCAGTACTTC

v_call: TRBV7-9
d_call: TRBD1
j_call: TRBJ2-7
clone_size: NA
cdr3_aa: CASSFRTGKTYEQYF
cdr3_nt: TGTGCCAGCAGCTTTCGGACAGGGAAAACGTACGAGCAGTACTTC

v_call: TRBV29-1
d_call: TRBD2
j_call: TRBJ2-7
clone_size: few
cdr3_aa: CSVELAGDEQYF
cdr3_nt: TGCAGCGTTGAACTAGCGGGAGACGAGCAGTACTTC

v_call: TRBV5-1
d_call: NA
j_call: TRBJ1-2
clone_size: NA
cdr3_aa: CASSLRSLTSGVANYGYTF
cdr3_nt: TGCGCCAGCAGCTTGAGGTCCCTAACCTCAGGGGTGGCTAACTATGGCTACACCTTC

v_call: TRBV6-5
d_call: NA
j_call: TRBJ2-1
clone_size: NA
cdr3_aa: CASSYFGGSGYNEQFF
cdr3_nt: TGTGCCAGCAGTTACTTCGGGGGTAGCGGCTACAATGAGCAGTTCTTC

v_call: TRBV30
d_call: NA
j_call: TRBJ1-5
clone_size: few
cdr3_aa: CAWSQAVKGPQHF
cdr3_nt: TGTGCCTGGTCACAGGCCGTTAAGGGGCCCCAGCATTTT

v_call: TRBV9
d_call: TRBD2
j_call: TRBJ2-1
clone_size: NA
cdr3_aa: CASSVGGRAYNEQFF
cdr3_nt: TGTGCCAGCAGCGTTGGCGGGAGGGCATACAATGAGCAGTTCTTC

v_call: TRBV5-5
d_call: TRBD2
j_call: TRBJ2-1
clone_size: NA
cdr3_aa: CASSSLTMGLAGGGNEQFF
cdr3_nt: TGTGCCAGCAGCTCACTGACGATGGGACTAGCGGGAGGAGGCAATGAGCAGTTCTTC

v_call: TRBV15
d_call: TRBD1
j_call: TRBJ1-2
clone_size: few
cdr3_aa: CATSRADRGYGYTF
cdr3_nt: TGTGCCACCAGCAGAGCCGACAGGGGCTATGGCTACACCTTC

v_call: TRBV29-1
d_call: TRBD2
j_call: TRBJ2-1
clone_size: NA
cdr3_aa: CSVEPAGGPLGYNEQFF
cdr3_nt: TGCAGCGTTGAACCAGCGGGGGGGCCCCTTGGGTACAATGAGCAGTTCTTC

v_call: TRBV29-1
d_call: NA
j_call: TRBJ2-1
clone_size: once
cdr3_aa: CSVERRGGLNSYNEQFF
cdr3_nt: TGCAGCGTTGAAAGGAGGGGGGGCCTAAACTCCTACAATGAGCAGTTCTTC

v_call: TRBV28
d_call: NA
j_call: TRBJ2-7
clone_size: NA
cdr3_aa: CASSLSEDYEQYF
cdr3_nt: TGTGCCAGCAGTTTATCCGAGGACTACGAGCAGTACTTC

v_call: TRBV11-2
d_call: TRBD2
j_call: TRBJ2-3
clone_size: NA
cdr3_aa: CASSSVSGGIRDTQYF
cdr3_nt: TGTGCCAGCAGCTCAGTTAGCGGGGGGATACGAGATACGCAGTATTTT

v_call: TRBV6-5
d_call: TRBD1
j_call: TRBJ2-7
clone_size: NA
cdr3_aa: CASSISGTGGHEQYF
cdr3_nt: TGTGCCAGCAGCATCTCCGGGACAGGGGGCCACGAGCAGTACTTC

v_call: TRBV6-5
d_call: TRBD2
j_call: TRBJ2-7
clone_size: NA
cdr3_aa: CASSYSSAGSYEQYF
cdr3_nt: TGTGCCAGCAGTTACTCTTCAGCGGGGTCCTACGAGCAGTACTTC

v_call: TRBV14
d_call: NA
j_call: TRBJ2-6
clone_size: NA
cdr3_aa: CASSEESSGANVLTF
cdr3_nt: TGTGCCAGCAGCGAAGAGAGTTCTGGGGCCAACGTCCTGACTTTC

v_call: TRBV28
d_call: TRBD1
j_call: TRBJ2-7
clone_size: NA
cdr3_aa: CASIQGAVPYEQYF
cdr3_nt: TGTGCCAGCATCCAGGGGGCGGTACCCTACGAGCAGTACTTC

v_call: TRBV19
d_call: NA
j_call: TRBJ2-2
clone_size: NA
cdr3_aa: CASSIAAGELFF
cdr3_nt: TGTGCCAGTAGTATAGCAGCCGGGGAGCTGTTTTTT

v_call: TRBV6-5
d_call: TRBD2
j_call: TRBJ2-7
clone_size: NA
cdr3_aa: CASRTGGTGLEQYF
cdr3_nt: TGTGCCAGCAGGACGGGGGGTACGGGGCTCGAGCAGTACTTC

v_call: TRBV14
d_call: NA
j_call: TRBJ1-5
clone_size: NA
cdr3_aa: CASSQEKQGWGNQPQHF
cdr3_nt: TGTGCCAGCAGCCAAGAAAAGCAGGGCTGGGGCAATCAGCCCCAGCATTTT

v_call: TRBV7-8
d_call: NA
j_call: TRBJ2-1
clone_size: NA
cdr3_aa: CASSLAAGIHHEQFF
cdr3_nt: TGTGCCAGCAGCTTAGCAGCAGGGATTCACCATGAGCAGTTCTTC

v_call: TRBV6-1
d_call: TRBD2
j_call: TRBJ2-1
clone_size: few
cdr3_aa: CASRVGLADYNEQFF
cdr3_nt: TGTGCCAGCAGGGTGGGACTAGCGGACTACAATGAGCAGTTCTTC

v_call: TRBV4-3
d_call: NA
j_call: TRBJ2-1
clone_size: NA
cdr3_aa: CASSQGSRGHDEQFF
cdr3_nt: TGCGCCAGCAGCCAAGGAAGCCGCGGCCATGATGAGCAGTTCTTC

v_call: TRBV6-5
d_call: NA
j_call: TRBJ2-7
clone_size: NA
cdr3_aa: CASSSAYEQYF
cdr3_nt: TGTGCCAGCAGTTCCGCCTACGAGCAGTACTTC

v_call: TRBV29-1
d_call: NA
j_call: TRBJ2-7
clone_size: NA
cdr3_aa: CSVAFLNSYEQYF
cdr3_nt: TGCAGCGTTGCTTTTCTTAACTCCTACGAGCAGTACTTC

v_call: TRBV29-1
d_call: NA
j_call: TRBJ1-2
clone_size: NA
cdr3_aa: CSVGREPGRERTNNYGYTF
cdr3_nt: TGCAGCGTTGGTCGTGAGCCCGGGAGAGAGAGAACTAATAACTATGGCTACACCTTC

v_call: TRBV30
d_call: TRBD1
j_call: TRBJ2-7
clone_size: NA
cdr3_aa: CAWSPRQGGRREQYF
cdr3_nt: TGTGCCTGGAGTCCCCGACAGGGGGGAAGGCGCGAGCAGTACTTC

v_call: TRBV7-8
d_call: TRBD1
j_call: TRBJ1-5
clone_size: NA
cdr3_aa: CASSLARTGLTQPQHF
cdr3_nt: TGTGCCAGCAGCTTAGCGCGGACAGGGTTAACTCAGCCCCAGCATTTT

v_call: TRBV18
d_call: TRBD1
j_call: TRBJ1-6
clone_size: few
cdr3_aa: CASSPQGAGYNSPLHF
cdr3_nt: TGTGCCAGCTCACCGCAGGGGGCTGGTTATAATTCACCCCTCCACTTT

v_call: TRBV9
d_call: NA
j_call: TRBJ1-6
clone_size: NA
cdr3_aa: CASSYGDTSPLHF
cdr3_nt: TGTGCCAGCAGTTACGGAGATACTTCACCCCTCCACTTT

v_call: TRBV7-9
d_call: TRBD1
j_call: TRBJ1-5
clone_size: NA
cdr3_aa: CASSLGTGAGSNQPQHF
cdr3_nt: TGTGCCAGCAGCCTGGGGACAGGGGCAGGAAGCAATCAGCCCCAGCATTTT

v_call: TRBV19
d_call: NA
j_call: TRBJ2-1
clone_size: NA
cdr3_aa: CASSSAGYNEQFF
cdr3_nt: TGTGCCAGTAGTTCCGCAGGCTACAATGAGCAGTTCTTC

v_call: TRBV4-2
d_call: TRBD1
j_call: TRBJ1-5
clone_size: NA
cdr3_aa: CASSTGEVNQPQHF
cdr3_nt: TGTGCCAGCAGCACAGGGGAAGTCAATCAGCCCCAGCATTTT

v_call: TRBV30
d_call: TRBD2
j_call: TRBJ2-7
clone_size: NA
cdr3_aa: CAWSGTQRGASYEQYF
cdr3_nt: TGTGCCTGGAGTGGAACCCAGCGGGGGGCTTCCTACGAGCAGTACTTC

v_call: TRBV7-9
d_call: TRBD1
j_call: TRBJ1-1
clone_size: few
cdr3_aa: CASSFRGQGGTEAFF
cdr3_nt: TGTGCCAGCAGCTTTAGGGGACAGGGCGGGACTGAAGCTTTCTTT